This TCR beta chain was documented in a study of identical twins' blood T cells. About the study: Roughly six alpha and about six beta libraries together yielded about 52 million reads.

The donors were healthy female monozygous twins, three pairs in total. This CDR3 is 20 amino acids long. Trimming removed 5 bases from V and 0 bases from J; junction bases left unmatched: 14. Germline CDR1 LNHDA, CDR2 SQIVND (reference sequence). The study's findings and limits: Environmental influences on twin similarity could not be excluded. Abundant TCRbeta CDR3s overlapped more between twins than with unrelated donors.

This clonotype appeared a few times. The antigen remains unidentified. TCRdb called the 5' RACE reads again in MiXCR, with one record for every CDR3 protein. The data show roughly 340,000 distinct CDR3 sequences, over 25% seen once. The TCR was taken from a woman aged 18 to 55 in good health. The gene calls are TRBV19 and TRBJ2-1, with TRBD2 matching over 12 bases. Sequencing was performed on PBMCs. The CDR3, as DNA: TGTGCCAGTAGTGCCCGGAGGGGCTGGACTAGCGGGGTCTCCTACAATGAGCAGTTCTTC. Its translation is CASSARRGWTSGVSYNEQFF.